Listed below are T cell receptor beta chains from one sample, sequenced in a study of shared clonotypes between healthy human individuals. The data were produced by immunoSEQ multiplex PCR, yet TCRdb's version contains in-frame clones alone and is incomplete. The sample carries 1,500,000 or so clones, approximately 98.5% recorded once. Source material: naive CD4+ T cells sorted from blood. These receptors were taken from a man between 25 and 39 years old in good health. Each CDR3 is given with its conserved first and last residue. The D gene is left open where the match is weak. Some rows mark clone size as missing; the rest say once, few, many or name a class of expanded clone.

DNA,CDR3,V,D,J,size
TGTGCCAGCATCACGAACAGGGGGACCGGGGAGCTGTTTTTT,CASITNRGTGELFF,TRBV2,TRBD1,TRBJ2-2,-
TGTGCCAGCAGCCGCGGCACTAGCGGGATTGAGACCCAGTACTTC,CASSRGTSGIETQYF,TRBV7-6,TRBD2,TRBJ2-5,-
TGTGCCAGCTCACCCGCGACAGGTCAAGAGACCCAGTACTTC,CASSPATGQETQYF,TRBV18,-,TRBJ2-5,-
TGTGCCAGCAGTTTCCCGCCAGCAACTAATGAAAAACTGTTTTTT,CASSFPPATNEKLFF,TRBV28,-,TRBJ1-4,-
TGCAGCGTTGCCTCCGGGGCCTATGGCTACACCTTC,CSVASGAYGYTF,TRBV29-1,-,TRBJ1-2,once
TGTGCCAGTCGCCTTAGCGGGAGAACCTCCTACGAGCAGTACTTC,CASRLSGRTSYEQYF,TRBV27,TRBD2,TRBJ2-7,-
TGCGCCAGCAGCCAAGGGCAGGAGCAGTTTTTT,CASSQGQEQFF,TRBV4-3,-,TRBJ1-4,-
TGTGCCAGCAGCATAGTAGTCGGGGCGGACTATGGCTACACCTTC,CASSIVVGADYGYTF,TRBV7-2,-,TRBJ1-2,-
TGTGCCACCAGCAGATACAGACAGGGCCTGGAAAAACTGTTTTTT,CATSRYRQGLEKLFF,TRBV15,TRBD1,TRBJ1-4,-
TGCAGCGTTGAGGCCAGTGATGAAAAACTGTTTTTT,CSVEASDEKLFF,TRBV29-1,-,TRBJ1-4,-
TGTGCCAGCAGTGAAACGGCCCGCACTGACGAGCAGTACTTC,CASSETARTDEQYF,TRBV6-1,-,TRBJ2-7,-
TGTGCCAGCAGTTGGACAGACGTATCTGGCTACACCTTC,CASSWTDVSGYTF,TRBV7-9,-,TRBJ1-2,-
TGCGCCAGCAGCCATGGACGGGACTATGGCTACACCTTC,CASSHGRDYGYTF,TRBV4-1,-,TRBJ1-2,-
TGCGCCAGCAGGCGACTAGCGGGACAGGAGACCCAGTACTTC,CASRRLAGQETQYF,TRBV5-1,TRBD2,TRBJ2-5,-
TGTGCCAGCAGTTCCCCCTTTGGAGACCGCTCCTACGAGCAGTACTTC,CASSSPFGDRSYEQYF,TRBV28,-,TRBJ2-7,-
TGTGCCAGCAGCCCAGGGACTAGCGGGATGGTAAGCTCCTACGAGCAGTACTTC,CASSPGTSGMVSSYEQYF,TRBV5-4,TRBD2,TRBJ2-7,-
TGTGCCAGCACCCCTTATCCCACAGGGAACACTGAAGCTTTCTTT,CASTPYPTGNTEAFF,TRBV28,-,TRBJ1-1,-
TGCGCCAGCAGCCAAGAGGTGGCCAGCGGGAACACCGGGGAGCTGTTTTTT,CASSQEVASGNTGELFF,TRBV4-1,-,TRBJ2-2,-
TGTGCCAGCAGCCCCGCTAGCGGGAGTTCCCCATACACAGATACGCAGTATTTT,CASSPASGSSPYTDTQYF,TRBV7-3,TRBD2,TRBJ2-3,-
TGTGCCAGCAGCCCCCGATTAGACCCCGCGGGGGAGCAGTTCTTC,CASSPRLDPAGEQFF,TRBV7-9,-,TRBJ2-1,-
TGTGCCAGCAGCGCCGCGGCTGGACAGGGTGGAGAGACCCAGTACTTC,CASSAAAGQGGETQYF,TRBV7-9,TRBD1,TRBJ2-5,-
TGCGCCAGCAGCTTTCTAGGGTGGGAGGGAATTAGGGGCAATGAGCAGTTCTTC,CASSFLGWEGIRGNEQFF,TRBV5-1,TRBD2,TRBJ2-1,-
TGTGCCAGCAGCGGAAAAGACAGGGGTCCCCCCTACGAGCAGTACTTC,CASSGKDRGPPYEQYF,TRBV5-4,TRBD1,TRBJ2-7,-
TGCGCCAGCAGCTTGGACCGGGGCAATGAGCAGTTCTTC,CASSLDRGNEQFF,TRBV5-1,-,TRBJ2-1,-
TGTGCCAGCAGCTACCTTTGGCCCCAGCATTTT,CASSYLWPQHF,TRBV7-9,-,TRBJ1-5,once
TGTGCCAGCAGCTACAGTGGGAGCTACGAGCAGTACTTC,CASSYSGSYEQYF,TRBV28,-,TRBJ2-7,-
TGTGCCAGCAGCTTGGCGGGGTCCTACGAGCAGTACTTC,CASSLAGSYEQYF,TRBV5-6,-,TRBJ2-7,-
TGCGCCAGCAGCTCACCGGGAGAAGAAGCTTTCTTT,CASSSPGEEAFF,TRBV5-1,-,TRBJ1-1,-
TGTGCCAGCAGCTTAGGACCGGCGGTAGATACGCAGTATTTT,CASSLGPAVDTQYF,TRBV11-3,-,TRBJ2-3,once
TGTGCCAGCAGCCAAGCGCGGGAAAACATTCAGTACTTC,CASSQARENIQYF,TRBV16,-,TRBJ2-4,-
TGTGCCAGCAGCCAAGTTCTCGGGAGAGGGTCCGATACGCAGTATTTT,CASSQVLGRGSDTQYF,TRBV4-2,-,TRBJ2-3,-
TGTGCCAGCAGCCGCGGCGGGAGGGTTAGCACAGATACGCAGTATTTT,CASSRGGRVSTDTQYF,TRBV9,TRBD2,TRBJ2-3,-
TGTGCCAGCAGCTTGGCAGGGGGGGATTTCGAGCAGTACTTC,CASSLAGGDFEQYF,TRBV5-6,-,TRBJ2-7,-
TGTGCCAGCAGCTTGTTGGGGATTCAAGAGACCCAGTACTTC,CASSLLGIQETQYF,TRBV7-9,-,TRBJ2-5,-
TGTGCCAGCTCACTTAAAAACAAGAACACTGAAGCTTTCTTT,CASSLKNKNTEAFF,TRBV18,-,TRBJ1-1,-
TGTGCCAGCAGCTTAGGTGGGCCTCGGGACATTCAGTACTTC,CASSLGGPRDIQYF,TRBV7-9,-,TRBJ2-4,-
TGTGCCAGCAGCTCTTCCGGGACAGGGGGTAAAGAGCAGTACTTC,CASSSSGTGGKEQYF,TRBV7-9,TRBD1,TRBJ2-7,-
TGTGCCAGCAGCTTAGCGCGGGACGGAGATACGCAGTATTTT,CASSLARDGDTQYF,TRBV7-2,-,TRBJ2-3,-
TGTGCCAGCAGCTTAGTGGTGCTGAACACTGAAGCTTTCTTT,CASSLVVLNTEAFF,TRBV7-2,-,TRBJ1-1,-
TGTGCCAGCTCACCCGGGACTAGCGTGACGGTGAATGAGCAGTTCTTC,CASSPGTSVTVNEQFF,TRBV18,TRBD2,TRBJ2-1,-
TGTGCCAGCAGTTCCGGACGTGACTATGGCTACACCTTC,CASSSGRDYGYTF,TRBV28,-,TRBJ1-2,-
TGCGCCAGCAGCTCGAGAAGCGCGAACACCGGGGAGCTGTTTTTT,CASSSRSANTGELFF,TRBV5-1,-,TRBJ2-2,-
TGCGCCAGCAGCCAACCGGGACAGGGGGGATCGGAGACCCAGTACTTC,CASSQPGQGGSETQYF,TRBV4-1,TRBD1,TRBJ2-5,-
TGTGCCAGTAGTACCCTACTAGCGGGGGGGGAGCAGTTCTTC,CASSTLLAGGEQFF,TRBV19,TRBD2,TRBJ2-1,-
TGTGCCAGCAGCCTCGGACTAGCGGGTCTCCCGAACACCGGGGAGCTGTTTTTT,CASSLGLAGLPNTGELFF,TRBV9,TRBD2,TRBJ2-2,-
TGTGCCATCACCGAGGGGGGACAGAACACCGGGGAGCTGTTTTTT,CAITEGGQNTGELFF,TRBV10-3,-,TRBJ2-2,-
TGTGCCAGCAGCTCCGGACTAGCGGGAGTAGGTGAGCAGTTCTTC,CASSSGLAGVGEQFF,TRBV11-3,TRBD2,TRBJ2-1,-